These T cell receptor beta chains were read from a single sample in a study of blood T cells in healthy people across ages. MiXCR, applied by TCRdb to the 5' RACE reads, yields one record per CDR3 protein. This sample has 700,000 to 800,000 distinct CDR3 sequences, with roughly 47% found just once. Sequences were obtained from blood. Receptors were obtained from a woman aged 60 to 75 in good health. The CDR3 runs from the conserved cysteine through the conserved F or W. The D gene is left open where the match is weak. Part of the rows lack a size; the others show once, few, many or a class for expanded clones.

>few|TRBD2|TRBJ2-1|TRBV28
CAVPLSSGKQFF
TGTGCCGTCCCGCTTTCCAGCGGGAAGCAGTTCTTC
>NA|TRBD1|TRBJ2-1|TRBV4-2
CASSRNPGQGMDEQFF
TGTGCCAGCAGCCGAAACCCGGGACAGGGGATGGATGAGCAGTTCTTC
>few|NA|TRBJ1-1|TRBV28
CASRFWGSGSKTEAFF
TGTGCCAGCAGGTTCTGGGGGTCAGGGTCTAAAACTGAAGCTTTCTTT
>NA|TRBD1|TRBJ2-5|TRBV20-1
CSARDRDNEQYF
TGCAGTGCCCGGGACAGAGACAATGAGCAGTACTTC
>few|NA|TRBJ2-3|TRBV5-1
CASSHTGPNTDTQYF
TGCGCCAGCAGCCATACGGGGCCAAACACAGATACGCAGTATTTT
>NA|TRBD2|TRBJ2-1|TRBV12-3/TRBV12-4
CASSQLGGGRNEQFF
TGTGCCAGCAGCCAGTTGGGCGGGGGGAGGAATGAGCAGTTCTTC
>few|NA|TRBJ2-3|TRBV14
CASSPMGGRGTQYF
TGTGCCAGCAGCCCCATGGGCGGCAGGGGAACGCAGTATTTT
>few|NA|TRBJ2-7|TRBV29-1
CSDRVVYEQYF
TGCAGCGACCGAGTTGTCTACGAGCAGTACTTC
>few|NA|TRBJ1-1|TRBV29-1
CSVVGVTEAFF
TGCAGCGTTGTAGGGGTCACTGAAGCTTTCTTT
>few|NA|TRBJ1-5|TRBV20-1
CSAPQQEGQPQHF
TGCAGTGCCCCCCAGCAAGAGGGTCAGCCCCAGCATTTT
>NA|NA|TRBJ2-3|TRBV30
CAWSVPTNTQYF
TGTGCCTGGAGTGTACCGACGAATACGCAGTATTTT
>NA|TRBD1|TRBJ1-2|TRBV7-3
CASSLRGGQELYGYTF
TGTGCCAGCAGCTTAAGGGGGGGACAGGAGCTTTATGGCTACACCTTC
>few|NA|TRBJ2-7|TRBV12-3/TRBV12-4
CASSLTQDSYEQYF
TGTGCCAGCAGTTTAACGCAGGACTCCTACGAGCAGTACTTC
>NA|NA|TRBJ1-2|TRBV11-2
CASSRDRSSGYTF
TGTGCCAGCAGCAGGGACCGCTCCTCTGGCTACACCTTC
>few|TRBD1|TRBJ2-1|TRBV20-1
CSAGTGTGGKNEQFF
TGCAGTGCTGGAACCGGGACAGGGGGAAAGAATGAGCAGTTCTTC